A single sample is the source of the 31 T cell receptor beta chains below, sequenced in a study of regulatory T cells in long-lasting Graves disease. Libraries of TCR beta came from iRepertoire HTBI primers plus Arm-PCR of CDR3 regions. TCRdb used MiXCR to reprocess the multiplex PCR reads, holding one entry per CDR3 protein. Of about 430,000 distinct CDR3 sequences listed, about 15% are singletons. Noted time point: newly diagnosed GD, antithyroid drugs for less than 3 months. PBMC RNA served as the TCR library source. The same specimen was also included in a second study, on T cells in Graves' hyperthyroidism and ophthalmopathy.

Specimen: peripheral blood mononuclear cells (PBMCs), collected at new diagnosis, from a patient treated with antithyroid drugs. The receptors were gathered from a woman in her thirties or forties with Graves disease.

A few counts support this clonotype. The chain links TRBV9 to TRBJ2-3, with D perhaps matching TRBD1 or TRBD2 (5 bases each). CDR1 and CDR2 from the germline V gene are SGDLS and YYNGEE. V dropped 3 bases and J dropped 3 bases, with 14 bases sitting between them. This CDR3 has 15 amino acids. The DNA of the CDR3 is TGTGCCAGCAGCGGGGACCCCCTGGGAACAGATACGCAGTATTTT. This encodes CASSGDPLGTDTQYF.

This clonotype was observed at least ten times. This chain connects TRBV6-1 to TRBJ2-1, with 7 bases that match TRBD1. CDR1 is MNHNS and CDR2 is SASEGT in the germline V gene. The CDR3 consists of 14 residues. Trimming took 2 bases from V and 4 from J; bases not matched to a gene: 2. CDR3 DNA: TGTGCCAGCAGTGAAAGACAGGGTTACAATGAGCAGTTCTTC. Protein sequence: CASSERQGYNEQFF.

This clonotype showed up many times. J is TRBJ2-7 and V is TRBV7-9; D call uncertain. Germline CDR1 reads SEHNR; CDR2 reads FQNEAQ (reference sequence). This CDR3 spans 15 amino acids. V lost 0 bases and J lost 2, with 11 bases in between. CDR3 loop: CASSLALMAPYEQYF. In nucleotides, the CDR3 is TGTGCCAGCAGCTTAGCGCTCATGGCTCCCTACGAGCAGTACTTC.

V is TRBV30 and J is TRBJ2-1; tentatively, D is TRBD2 (6 bases). Germline CDR1 GTSNPN, CDR2 SVGIG (reference sequence). V lost 1 base, J lost 2 bases, and 12 bases lay in between. This CDR3 comprises 15 residues. This CDR3 reads CAWSGWGLPYNEQFF. For the CDR3, the DNA is TGTGCCTGGAGTGGGTGGGGACTGCCCTACAATGAGCAGTTCTTC.

On this clonotype itself: Compared with germline, one end of the junction differs, possibly owing to a read error. The chain combines TRBV28 with TRBJ2-2, with TRBD1 matching over 8 bases. The CDR3 has 15 residues. From germline, CDR1 is MDHEN and CDR2 SYDVKM. Here the CDR3 reads CASRTDRDHTEELFF. As DNA, the CDR3 is TGTGCCAGCAGGACGGACAGGGATCACACCGAGGAGCTGTTTTTT.

There are many counts of this clonotype. The V gene is TRBV7-2, the J gene TRBJ2-5; D tentatively reads TRBD1 or TRBD2 (5 bases each). Germline CDR1 and CDR2: SGHTA and FQGNSA. Trimming left V 3 bases short and J 4 bases short, with 18 bases between. This CDR3 is 16 amino acids long. The chain's CDR3 is CASSLRGQSTGETQYF. The CDR3 DNA reads TGTGCCAGCAGCTTGAGGGGTCAATCAACGGGAGAGACCCAGTACTTC.

This clonotype showed up many times. The J gene is TRBJ2-5, the V gene TRBV20-1; no clear D. Germline loops: CDR1 DFQATT, CDR2 SNEGSKA (reference sequence). V lost 5 bases and J lost 7, with 17 bases in between. The CDR3 runs 13 residues. In nucleotides, the CDR3 is TGCAGTGCTCCTGAGGACCCGCGAGGGACCCAGTACTTC. It yields the protein CSAPEDPRGTQYF.

There are many counts of this clonotype. The chain links TRBV3-1 to TRBJ2-3; 8 nucleotides agree with TRBD2. CDR3 length equals 15 residues. J lost 1 base, V lost 3 bases, and 3 bases had no gene match. The germline V gene encodes CDR1 LGHDT and CDR2 YNNKEL (reference sequence). CDR3 in amino acids: CASSHTSGGTDTQYF. For the CDR3, the DNA is TGTGCCAGCAGCCACACTAGCGGCGGCACAGATACGCAGTATTTT.

Points on this clonotype: Sequence at one end of the junction differs from germline and may be a read error. The gene calls are TRBV5-1 and TRBJ2-7; tentative D call: TRBD1 (6 bases). Germline values: CDR1 SGHRS, CDR2 YFSETQ. The CDR3 covers 14 residues. The CDR3 region has the DNA TGCGCCAGCAGCCAATCGACAGGCCCCGGGGAGCAGTGCTTC. The encoded protein is CASSQSTGPGEQCF.

This clonotype was seen repeatedly, ten times or more. This chain uses TRBV18 with TRBJ2-2; 7 bases line up with TRBD2. Trimming at V came to 3 bases and at J to 0 bases, leaving 4 bases not matched to a gene. Germline V gene lookup returns CDR1 KGHSH and CDR2 LQKENI. The CDR3 is 16 residues long. The CDR3 bases are TGTGCCAGCTCACCCCCGGGGGGTCCGAACACCGGGGAGCTGTTTTTT. It specifies CASSPPGGPNTGELFF.

This clonotype has a count of ten or more. V usage is TRBV11-2 and J usage is TRBJ2-5; 10 bases are shared with TRBD2. Germline-derived CDR1 and CDR2 are SGHAT and FQNNGV. Trimming at V came to 5 bases and at J to 1 base, leaving 7 bases not matched to a gene. The CDR3 contains 16 residues. The CDR3 region has the DNA TGTGCCAGCAGCCCAGGGGTAGCGGGGGGCCAAGAGACCCAGTACTTC. Protein product: CASSPGVAGGQETQYF.

This clonotype occurred many times. The chain links TRBV28 to TRBJ2-4; TRBD2 matches 7 bases. Germline V gene lookup returns CDR1 MDHEN and CDR2 SYDVKM. V gave up 2 bases and J gave up 8 bases; unmatched junction bases: 3. The CDR3 contains 13 residues. CDR3 sequence reads: CASSLAGADIQYF. The DNA of the CDR3 is TGTGCCAGCAGTTTAGCGGGAGCTGACATTCAGTACTTC.

Details on this clonotype: A clone one base away is much larger, so this may be a read error. The rearrangement links TRBV6-1 to TRBJ2-1; TRBD2 aligns across 7 bases. Germline V gene data show CDR1 as MNHNS and CDR2 as SASEGT. The CDR3 covers 15 residues. The chain's CDR3 is CASSATPAGVFERFF. For the CDR3, the DNA is TGTGCCAGCAGTGCCACCCCCGCGGGAGTTTTTGAGCGGTTCTTC.

This clonotype was recorded a few times. The CDR3 loop reads CASSTRDGLNEKLFF. The DNA of the CDR3 is TGTGCCAGTAGTACCCGGGACGGCTTAAATGAAAAACTGTTTTTT. The genes are TRBV19 and TRBJ1-4; tentatively, D is TRBD1 (5 bases). V lost 4 bases and J 5 bases, leaving 14 bases between the germline ends. CDR1 and CDR2 (germline): LNHDA, SQIVND (reference sequence). The CDR3 runs to 15 residues.

The chain combines TRBV27 with TRBJ2-3; D unresolved. This CDR3 is built from 13 residues. The germline V gene has CDR1 MNHEY and CDR2 SMNVEV (reference sequence). V lost 5 bases and J lost 5, with 11 bases in between. CDR3 nucleotides: TGTGCCAGCAGTCGGCTAATTAGAGATACGCAGTATTTT. This gives the protein CASSRLIRDTQYF.

This clonotype was found many times. A junction boundary mismatches the germline segment, possibly from a read error. The J gene is TRBJ1-1, the V gene TRBV3-1; weak D call: TRBD1 (5 bases). Germline V lookup: CDR1 LGHDT, CDR2 YNNKEL (reference sequence). This CDR3 is built from 14 residues. In nucleotides, the CDR3 is TGTGCCAGCACCCAAGGGGACTTGAACACTGAAGCTTTCTTT. Its translation: CASTQGDLNTEAFF.

On this clonotype: Since the CDR3 does not end with the conserved phenylalanine or tryptophan, this likely comes from a read error. The CDR3 here is CASSPSGSGFNNEQFS. CDR3 in DNA: TGTGCCAGCAGCCCCAGCGGGAGCGGGTTCAACAATGAGCAGTTCTCC. The chain combines TRBV5-5 with TRBJ2-1, with 8 bases fitting TRBD2. Germline loops: CDR1 SGHKS, CDR2 YYEKEE (reference sequence). The J segment lost 5 bases and the V segment lost 4 bases, leaving 11 bases of the junction unmatched. This CDR3 region has 16 residues.

The V gene is TRBV19, the J gene TRBJ1-2; D gene unclear. Germline CDR1 reads LNHDA; CDR2 reads SQIVND (reference sequence). CDR3 length equals 13 residues. Trimming took 4 bases from V and 6 from J, leaving 12 bases between them. The chain's CDR3 is CASSRTVGDGYTF. In DNA, the CDR3 is TGTGCCAGTAGTAGGACGGTCGGGGATGGCTACACCTTC.

This clonotype was seen repeatedly, ten times or more. The chain employs TRBV2 and TRBJ1-6, with D tentatively TRBD1 (5 bases). Trimming shortened V by 5 bases and J by 9 bases, and 8 bases separated the two germline ends. The CDR3 is 12 amino acids. Germline-derived CDR1 and CDR2 are SNHLY and FYNNEI. The CDR3 protein is CASSQDTSPLHF. The DNA for the CDR3 is TGTGCCAGCAGTCAGGACACTTCACCCCTCCACTTT.

This clonotype was seen many times. The chain has TRBV5-1 and TRBJ2-1, with TRBD1 identical over 7 bases. With V trimmed by 1 base and J by 6 bases, 10 bases remained unmatched. The CDR3 covers 16 residues. Germline lookup yields CDR1 SGHRS and CDR2 YFSETQ. This CDR3 is CASSLFRGIEGNEQFF. CDR3 DNA sequence: TGCGCCAGCAGCTTGTTCAGGGGGATTGAGGGCAATGAGCAGTTCTTC.

This clonotype was recorded many times. The chain recombines TRBV12-3 or TRBV12-4 with TRBJ2-7; TRBD1 agrees at 11 bases. The junction had 6 bases not matched to a gene; V was cut back by 2 bases and J by 6 bases. The CDR3 has 15 residues. CDR3 protein: CASSLRGQGAGEQYF. Written as DNA, the CDR3 is TGTGCCAGCAGTTTAAGAGGACAGGGGGCTGGCGAGCAGTACTTC.

This clonotype was observed many times. The rearrangement links TRBV30 to TRBJ1-2, with D perhaps TRBD1 (6 bases). V lost 0 bases to trimming and J lost 3 bases, with 14 bases between them. Germline CDR1 is GTSNPN and CDR2 is SVGIG (reference sequence). The length of the CDR3 is 15 residues. CDR3 residues: CAWSVPGQPDYGYTF. In DNA form, the CDR3 reads TGTGCCTGGAGTGTACCCGGACAGCCTGACTATGGCTACACCTTC.

The chain has TRBV6-2 or TRBV6-3 and TRBJ2-1; the D gene is possibly TRBD2 (6 bases). The V and J ends lost 5 bases and 3 bases respectively, with 17 bases between them. Germline V gene data show CDR1 as MNHEY and CDR2 as SVGEGT. The CDR3 extends over 16 amino acids. CDR3 in DNA: TGTGCCAGCAGTACCACCGGGACTCCTCTCTACAATGAGCAGTTCTTC. Amino acids: CASSTTGTPLYNEQFF.

Many counts were recorded for this clonotype. The V and J genes are TRBV3-1 and TRBJ2-7; 13 bases align to TRBD2. Trimming at V came to 4 bases and at J to 5 bases, leaving 11 bases not matched to a gene. This CDR3 contains 17 residues. Germline V gives CDR1 LGHDT, CDR2 YNNKEL (reference sequence). CDR3 protein: CASSPSVTSGRFNEQYF. The CDR3 region has the DNA TGTGCCAGCAGCCCAAGTGTGACTAGCGGGAGGTTCAACGAGCAGTACTTC.

Comments on this clonotype: Just one base apart from a much larger clone, this may be a read error. The chain recombines TRBV12-5 with TRBJ2-1; 7 nucleotides match TRBD1. This CDR3 has 12 residues. Per germline, CDR1 LGHNT and CDR2 FRNRAP. The chain's CDR3 is CAIGPGGNEQFF. The CDR3 coding sequence is TGTGCTATTGGTCCAGGGGGCAATGAGCAGTTCTTC.

This clonotype was observed a handful of times. DNA for the CDR3: TGTGCCAGCAATTCCCGACAGGGCTTATACGAGCAGTACTTC. This codes for CASNSRQGLYEQYF. The chain combines TRBV27 with TRBJ2-7; 7 positions agree with TRBD1. Germline V gene data show CDR1 as MNHEY and CDR2 as SMNVEV (reference sequence). The CDR3 runs to 14 residues. Unmatched junction bases numbered 10, after V lost 7 bases and J lost 4 bases.

In its sample, this clonotype was seen many times. The chain recombines TRBV18 with TRBJ2-7; TRBD2 agrees at 7 bases. The V gene's germline CDR1 is KGHSH and CDR2 LQKENI. V lost 2 bases, J lost 2 bases, and 6 bases stayed unmatched. The CDR3 contains 15 residues. CDR3 in amino acids: CASSPTSGTAYEQYF. Written as DNA, the CDR3 is TGTGCCAGCTCACCAACGAGCGGGACGGCCTACGAGCAGTACTTC.

This clonotype was picked up many times. CDR3 nucleotide sequence: TGTGCCAGCAGCAAACTCAGGGGGGGCTATGGCTACACCTTC. This codes for CASSKLRGGYGYTF. The chain links TRBV7-2 to TRBJ1-2; 7 bases map to TRBD1. V shed 5 bases and J 4 bases; nucleotides not matched to a gene: 7. CDR1 and CDR2 (germline): SGHTA, FQGNSA. The CDR3 has 14 residues.

Details on this clonotype: This may come from a read error, since a much larger clone is one base off. CDR3 DNA: TGCAGTGCTAGAGATCCTACCGGGACAGGGGGGGGTACGCAGTATTTT. Translation gives CSARDPTGTGGGTQYF. J is TRBJ2-3 and V is TRBV20-1; 11 nucleotides match TRBD1. Trimming at V came to 0 bases and at J to 8 bases, leaving 10 bases not matched to a gene. The germline gives CDR1 DFQATT, CDR2 SNEGSKA (reference sequence). This CDR3 is 16 amino acids long.

J is TRBJ1-6 and V is TRBV6-1; D might be TRBD1 (6 bases). Trimming removed 5 bases at V and 7 bases at J, with 18 bases between. This CDR3 has 16 residues. The germline V gene has CDR1 MNHNS and CDR2 SASEGT. The CDR3, as DNA: TGTGCCAGCAGTCGGAACAGGGAAACTGGAAATTCACCCCTCCACTTT. This codes for CASSRNRETGNSPLHF.

This chain joins TRBV11-2 and TRBJ1-5; D is ambiguous. The CDR3 extends over 14 amino acids. Germline V CDR1 and CDR2: SGHAT, FQNNGV. Trimming shortened V by 4 bases and J by 4 bases, and 11 bases separated the two germline ends. In nucleotides, the CDR3 is TGTGCCAGCAGCTCGGACGGATTTAATCAGCCCCAGCATTTT. Its translation: CASSSDGFNQPQHF. The full variable domain, rest sourced from reference TRBV11-2 and TRBJ1-5, is EAGVAQSPRYKIIEKRQSVAFWCNPISGHATLYWYQQILGQGPKLLIQFQNNGVVDDSQLPKDRFSAERLKGVDSTLKIQPAKLEDSAVYLCASSSDGFNQPQHFGDGTRLSIL.